A single sample is the source of the 20 T cell receptor beta chains below, sequenced in a study of human T cells and chemical hapten exposure. Time point denoted: patch test 2, 6 weeks after DPC sensitization. Treatment reported: therapeutic diphenylcyclopropenone sensitization with weekly scalp DPC. TCRdb recomputed calls from the RACE reads with MiXCR, one row per CDR3 protein. This sample has some 99,000 distinct CDR3 sequences; 9% to 9.5% occur once, and the top ten carry about 3.1%. This material consisted of whole blood, taken in connection with sensitization to the hapten diphenylcyclopropenone (DPC). The receptors derive from a woman in her thirties or forties with alopecia areata. Some clones in this sample may be carry-over from other donors' samples.

This clonotype occurred many times. The chain recombines TRBV28 with TRBJ2-7, with 13 bases identical to TRBD2. The CDR3 has 16 residues. The V and J ends lost 3 bases and 2 bases, in that order; junction bases with no gene match: 4. Germline V gene data show CDR1 as MDHEN and CDR2 as SYDVKM. The CDR3 DNA sequence: TGTGCCAGCAGTTTGACTAGCGGGGGGTTAGCCTACGAGCAGTACTTC. Translated, it gives CASSLTSGGLAYEQYF.

The table lists this clonotype with a few counts. The V gene is TRBV12-3 or TRBV12-4, the J gene TRBJ2-3; D tentatively fits TRBD1 or TRBD2 (5 bases each). V was pared by 7 bases and J by 1 base, with 15 bases between. CDR3 length: 15 amino acids. In DNA form, the CDR3 reads TGTGCCAGCACCCCGGGGCCGAAGGGCACAGATACGCAGTATTTT. It encodes CASTPGPKGTDTQYF.

Ten or more counts support this clonotype. CDR3 amino acids: CASSQEVRGAQYF. The CDR3 DNA follows: TGTGCCAGCAGCCAGGAGGTCCGTGGCGCGCAGTATTTT. This chain links TRBV4-2 with TRBJ2-3, with TRBD2 as a possible D gene (5 bases). Germline lookup yields CDR1 LGHNA and CDR2 YNFKEQ. V lost 3 bases and J 10 bases, leaving 14 bases between the germline ends. This CDR3 is built from 13 residues.

This clonotype was seen at least ten times. The genes are TRBV5-1 and TRBJ2-1; D possibly corresponds to TRBD1 (6 bases). The V end was cut by 4 bases, the J end by 4 bases, with 18 bases between. CDR1 is SGHRS, CDR2 YFSETQ, per germline. The CDR3 extends over 16 amino acids. The CDR3 bases are TGCGCCAGCAGCGTCAGTCGGGACAATCTATACAATGAGCAGTTCTTC. Translated, it gives CASSVSRDNLYNEQFF.

This clonotype was found a few times. V usage is TRBV12-3 or TRBV12-4 and J usage is TRBJ1-1; D is unresolved. Between the trimmed V and J ends, which lost 3 bases and 1 base, there was a span of 9 bases. This CDR3 has 14 residues. The CDR3 region has the DNA TGTGCCAGCAGTTTCCGCCTGCCGAACACTGAAGCTTTCTTT. This gives the protein CASSFRLPNTEAFF.

This clonotype was counted a few times. The rearrangement links TRBV6-2 or TRBV6-3 to TRBJ1-5, with D maybe TRBD1 (5 bases). V lost 6 bases, J lost 9 bases, and 9 bases lay in between. The CDR3 totals 11 residues. The germline CDR1 and CDR2 sequences are MNHEY and SVGEGT. CDR3 nucleotides: TGTGCCAGCAGCCTCCAGGGGCCCCAGCATTTT. Translated, it gives CASSLQGPQHF.

The table lists this clonotype with many counts. The V gene is TRBV7-9, the J gene TRBJ1-5, with unresolved D. V shed 3 bases and J shed 4 bases, with 4 bases lying between them. The CDR3 extends over 12 amino acids. Germline CDR1 is SEHNR and CDR2 is FQNEAQ (reference sequence). In DNA, the CDR3 is TGTGCCAGCAGCTTGGTGAATCAGCCCCAGCATTTT. Translated: CASSLVNQPQHF.

This chain connects TRBV19 to TRBJ1-2; 8 positions agree with TRBD1. The CDR3 consists of 14 residues. Trimming at V came to 3 bases and at J to 7 bases, leaving 7 bases not matched to a gene. Per the germline V gene, CDR1 is LNHDA and CDR2 is SQIVND (reference sequence). The CDR3 bases are TGTGCCAGTAGTATGCCAGGGGGCGTCGGTGGCTACACCTTC. It translates to CASSMPGGVGGYTF.

This clonotype was counted a single time. One base away lies a much larger clone, so this may be a sequencing read error. The chain is built from TRBV20-1 and TRBJ2-4; the match to TRBD2 covers 9 bases. V shed 3 bases, J shed 4 bases, and the junction held 10 bases outside the gene matches. Germline CDR1 reads DFQATT; CDR2 reads SNEGSKA (reference sequence). The CDR3 extends over 16 amino acids. The CDR3 coding sequence is TGCAGTGCTAGTCGCGGGACTAGCTGGGGTAAAAACATTCAGTACTTC. Translation gives CSASRGTSWGKNIQYF.

This clonotype was observed at least ten times. The chain employs TRBV3-1 and TRBJ1-2, with TRBD1 identical over 7 bases. The CDR3 length is 16 residues. Germline CDR1 reads LGHDT; CDR2 reads YNNKEL (reference sequence). V was pared by 1 base and J by 2 bases, with 7 bases of the junction left unmatched. CDR3 in amino acids: CASSQGLWTGNYGYTF. The CDR3 DNA reads TGTGCCAGCAGCCAAGGGCTCTGGACAGGCAACTATGGCTACACCTTC.

The rearrangement joins TRBV28 to TRBJ1-4; D perhaps matches TRBD1 (5 bases). V shed 3 bases and J shed 13 bases, with 9 bases lying between them. CDR3 size: 11 residues. Germline CDR1 is MDHEN and CDR2 is SYDVKM. This CDR3 reads CASSLTGLLFF. Written as DNA, the CDR3 is TGTGCCAGCAGTTTGACGGGACTACTGTTTTTT.

The genes are TRBV28 and TRBJ2-2; D gene ambiguous. Germline lookup yields CDR1 MDHEN and CDR2 SYDVKM. The ends were cut back, 2 bases at V and 2 bases at J, with 6 bases in the middle. The CDR3 totals 14 residues. The CDR3 sequence: CASSLRENTGELFF. The CDR3 DNA sequence: TGTGCCAGCAGTTTAAGGGAAAACACCGGGGAGCTGTTTTTT.

This clonotype occurred many times. The rearrangement joins TRBV7-2 to TRBJ2-7; perhaps TRBD1 as D (5 bases). CDR1 is SGHTA and CDR2 is FQGNSA in the germline V gene. The CDR3 is 15 residues long. V shed 5 bases and J shed 3 bases, with 17 bases lying between them. The DNA for the CDR3 is TGTGCCAGCAGCCCCGCGGCGACAGATTTCTACGAGCAGTACTTC. Its protein is CASSPAATDFYEQYF.

The rearrangement uses TRBV28 and TRBJ2-4, with 9 bases identical to TRBD2. The CDR3 consists of 16 residues. CDR1 and CDR2 from the germline V gene are MDHEN and SYDVKM. J was trimmed by 7 bases and V by 6 bases; bases with no gene match: 13. CDR3 protein: CASSRPASGDVNIQYF. CDR3 nucleotides: TGTGCCAGCAGCCGGCCTGCTAGCGGGGATGTTAACATTCAGTACTTC.

The rearrangement joins TRBV9 to TRBJ2-3, with unresolved D. In germline, CDR1 is SGDLS, CDR2 YYNGEE. The ends were cut back, 0 bases at V and 7 bases at J, with 15 bases in the middle. The CDR3 extends over 15 amino acids. The CDR3, as DNA: TGTGCCAGCAGCGTAGCGGGCAGTTATCAGTATACGCAGTATTTT. Its protein is CASSVAGSYQYTQYF.

This clonotype was observed many times. The chain joins TRBV2 to TRBJ2-5, with D maybe TRBD2 (5 bases). The germline V gene encodes CDR1 SNHLY and CDR2 FYNNEI. Trimming stripped 5 bases from V and 4 bases from J, with 11 bases between. This CDR3 contains 13 residues. For the CDR3, the DNA is TGTGCCAGCAGTAATAGCGAGGGAGAGACCCAGTACTTC. Amino acids: CASSNSEGETQYF.

This clonotype was observed at least ten times. V and J are TRBV7-9 and TRBJ2-5, with 8 bases aligning to TRBD2. This CDR3 has 15 amino acids. The trim removed 2 bases at V and 1 base at J, leaving 3 bases unmatched. From germline, CDR1 is SEHNR and CDR2 FQNEAQ (reference sequence). The CDR3 DNA reads as TGTGCCAGCAGCTTACGCGGGGGGCTCCAAGAGACCCAGTACTTC. It encodes CASSLRGGLQETQYF.

This clonotype has only a few counts. The J gene is TRBJ1-5, the V gene TRBV12-3 or TRBV12-4, with 10 positions matching TRBD1. This CDR3 spans 14 amino acids. The J segment lost 6 bases and the V segment lost 4 bases, leaving 3 bases of the junction unmatched. The CDR3: CASSSTGGTQPQHF. The CDR3 nucleotides are TGTGCCAGCAGTTCGACAGGGGGCACTCAGCCCCAGCATTTT.

This clonotype was found many times. V usage is TRBV4-3 and J usage is TRBJ2-7; TRBD1 matches at 11 bases. Per the germline V gene, CDR1 is LGHNA and CDR2 is YSLEER. V was pared by 1 base and J by 9 bases, with 11 bases of the junction left unmatched. This CDR3 is 16 amino acids long. The CDR3 here is CASSQVPPGQGVVQYF. The CDR3 DNA follows: TGCGCCAGCAGCCAAGTTCCGCCGGGACAGGGGGTAGTGCAGTACTTC.

In DNA, the CDR3 is TGTGCCACCAGCAGAGAGAGGGGGCCTTACACCGGGGAGCTGTTTTTT. Its protein product is CATSRERGPYTGELFF. V usage is TRBV15 and J usage is TRBJ2-2; 7 positions match TRBD1. V lost 0 bases and J lost 3; bases outside the gene matches: 4. The CDR3 is 16 amino acids. Germline V gene lookup returns CDR1 LNHNV and CDR2 YYDKDF (reference sequence).